This T cell receptor beta chain originates from a study of T cells in Graves' hyperthyroidism and ophthalmopathy. Authors of the study amplified TCR beta CDR3 regions from RNA transcripts. Initially, a first-round RT-PCR of the TCR CDR3 employed the HTBI primer set. TCRdb processed the multiplex PCR reads anew with MiXCR; each CDR3 protein has one entry. The table includes about 500,000 distinct CDR3 sequences, approximately 15% detected once. This clonotype was recorded many times. The sequenced sample consisted of blood. This TCR came from a woman between 18 and 29 years old with Graves' hyperthyroidism.

CDR3 loop: CSARDYQGSPSDTQYF. In DNA form, the CDR3 reads TGCAGTGCTAGAGATTACCAGGGCTCTCCTTCGGATACGCAGTATTTT. This chain uses TRBV20-1 with TRBJ2-3, with D possibly matching TRBD1 (5 bases). CDR1 is DFQATT and CDR2 is SNEGSKA in the germline V gene (reference sequence). V was shortened by 0 bases and J by 6 bases, with 19 bases between the two germline ends. This CDR3 has 16 amino acids.